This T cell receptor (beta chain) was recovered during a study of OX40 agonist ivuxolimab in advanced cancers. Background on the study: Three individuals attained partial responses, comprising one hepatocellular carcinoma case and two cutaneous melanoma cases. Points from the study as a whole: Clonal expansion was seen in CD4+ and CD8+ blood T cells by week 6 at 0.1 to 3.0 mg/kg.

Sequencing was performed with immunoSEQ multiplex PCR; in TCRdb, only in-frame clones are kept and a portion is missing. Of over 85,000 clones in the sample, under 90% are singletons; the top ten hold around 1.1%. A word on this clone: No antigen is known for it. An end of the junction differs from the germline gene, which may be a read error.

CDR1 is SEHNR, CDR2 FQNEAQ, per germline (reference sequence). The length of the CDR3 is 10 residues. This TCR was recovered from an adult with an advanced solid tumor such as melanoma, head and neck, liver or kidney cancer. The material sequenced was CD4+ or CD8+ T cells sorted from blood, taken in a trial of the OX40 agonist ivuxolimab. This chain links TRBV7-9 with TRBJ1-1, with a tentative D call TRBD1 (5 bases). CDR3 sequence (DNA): TGCGGGGGACGTGACACTGAAGCTTTCTTT. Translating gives CGGRDTEAFF.